A single sample is the source of the 15 T cell receptor beta chains below, sequenced in a study of blood T cell repertoires in COVID-19. Only in-frame clones appear in the TCRdb table, and some are missing; sequencing was by immunoSEQ multiplex PCR. The table shows roughly 190,000 clones, with about four fifths occurring only once. Sequencing input: peripheral blood. All receptors come from a woman between 40 and 55 years old with acute or convalescent COVID-19.

In its sample, this clone was seen once. The J gene is TRBJ1-2, the V gene TRBV18, with TRBD1 matching over 11 bases. J was trimmed by 3 bases and V by 6 bases; bases with no gene match: 6. The germline CDR1 and CDR2 sequences are KGHSH and LQKENI. CDR3 length: 15 amino acids. The CDR3 nucleotides read TGTGCCAGCTCGGGGACAGGGGGTATAGACTATGGCTACACCTTC. It codes for CASSGTGGIDYGYTF.

The chain joins TRBV16 to TRBJ2-1, with D maybe TRBD2 (6 bases). Germline V lookup: CDR1 KGHSY, CDR2 FQNENV. Trimming took 0 bases from V and 6 from J, leaving 6 bases between them. The CDR3 sequence is 13 residues long. The CDR3 bases are TGTGCCAGCAGCCAATCGGAGGGCAATGAGCAGTTCTTC. It yields the protein CASSQSEGNEQFF.

This chain connects TRBV7-2 to TRBJ1-5, with TRBD1 identical over 7 bases. J lost 0 bases, V lost 5 bases, and 13 bases had no gene match. Germline values: CDR1 SGHTA, CDR2 FQGNSA. This CDR3 is built from 18 residues. DNA for the CDR3: TGTGCCAGCAGCCCAGGGGCGGGACAGTCATATAGCAATCAGCCCCAGCATTTT. Translated: CASSPGAGQSYSNQPQHF.

This chain links TRBV12-3 or TRBV12-4 with TRBJ1-6; TRBD1 is a possible D gene (5 bases). Trimming stripped 6 bases from V and 8 bases from J, with 11 bases between. The CDR3 extends over 13 amino acids. CDR3 sequence: CASRQGLDSPLHF. DNA for the CDR3: TGTGCCAGCAGGCAGGGTTTGGATTCACCCCTCCACTTT.

The chain is built from TRBV24-1 and TRBJ2-1, with 8 bases matching TRBD2. CDR3 length equals 15 residues. Germline lookup yields CDR1 KGHDR and CDR2 SFDVKD. With 6 bases clipped from V and 2 bases from J, the junction kept 5 bases outside the gene matches. DNA of the CDR3: TGTGCCACCAGTCTGACGGGAGGGCCCTACAATGAGCAGTTCTTC. Translated, it gives CATSLTGGPYNEQFF.

The chain joins TRBV5-8 to TRBJ1-1, with 12 positions matching TRBD1. V lost 0 bases, J lost 5 bases, and 2 bases stayed unmatched. Germline CDR1 and CDR2: SGHTS and YDEGEE. This CDR3 region has 15 residues. For the CDR3, the DNA is TGTGCCAGCAGCTTGGTGGGACAGGGGGCAACTGAAGCTTTCTTT. As protein: CASSLVGQGATEAFF.

CDR3 coding DNA: TGTGCCAGCAGTTGGGCCGGGACAGGGTACAATGAGCAGTTCTTC. It codes for CASSWAGTGYNEQFF. The rearrangement links TRBV27 to TRBJ2-1, with TRBD1 identical over 9 bases. The CDR3 length is 15 residues. The V gene's germline CDR1 is MNHEY and CDR2 SMNVEV (reference sequence). Trimming removed 4 bases from V and 4 bases from J; junction bases left unmatched: 5.

This clone was counted a few times. The chain joins TRBV9 to TRBJ1-2; 8 bases line up with TRBD1. V lost 0 bases, J lost 8 bases, and 9 bases stayed unmatched. CDR1 SGDLS and CDR2 YYNGEE come from the germline V gene. This CDR3 has 15 residues. DNA for the CDR3: TGTGCCAGCAGCGTAGCTCCGGACAGGGCCGTCGGCTACACCTTC. It is translated as CASSVAPDRAVGYTF.

This clone appeared a single time. The chain is built from TRBV6-5 and TRBJ1-1; TRBD1 agrees at 8 bases. The CDR3 length is 14 residues. The junction had 8 bases not matched to a gene; V was cut back by 5 bases and J by 6 bases. The germline gives CDR1 MNHEY, CDR2 SVGAGI. The CDR3 reads CASSPSGGHPEAFF. CDR3 sequence (DNA): TGTGCCAGCAGTCCATCAGGGGGCCACCCTGAAGCTTTCTTT.

Points on this clone: Other DNA sequences in the same sample also yield this CDR3. The chain employs TRBV11-2 and TRBJ1-1; 8 bases agree with TRBD1. The CDR3 has 13 residues. Per the germline V gene, CDR1 is SGHAT and CDR2 is FQNNGV. Losses at the gene ends were 5 bases for V and 4 bases for J; bases not matched to a gene: 3. The CDR3 coding sequence is TGTGCCAGCAGCCCCGACAGGGGCACTGAAGCTTTCTTT. Translated: CASSPDRGTEAFF.

CDR3: CASSLDTGANVLTF. The CDR3 nucleotides are TGCGCCAGCAGCTTGGATACTGGGGCCAACGTCCTGACTTTC. The chain is built from TRBV5-1 and TRBJ2-6, with no clear D. The V and J ends lost 0 bases and 2 bases respectively, with 3 bases between them. The germline V gene has CDR1 SGHRS and CDR2 YFSETQ. The CDR3 spans 14 residues.

This clone was seen a few times. The rearrangement links TRBV11-2 to TRBJ2-3; no clear D. CDR1 SGHAT and CDR2 FQNNGV come from the germline V gene. The CDR3 sequence is 15 residues long. V was pared by 1 base and J by 5 bases, with 13 bases between. The CDR3 nucleotides are TGTGCCAGCAGCTTAGTTTGGGCCAGCCAAGATACGCAGTATTTT. The encoded protein is CASSLVWASQDTQYF.

This sequence joins TRBV20-1 and TRBJ1-4, with D unresolved. The germline V gene has CDR1 DFQATT and CDR2 SNEGSKA (reference sequence). Deletions cut 5 bases from V and 8 bases from J, with 6 bases between. The CDR3 is made up of 10 amino acids. For the CDR3, the DNA is TGCAGTGCTGCAGAAGAAAAACTGTTTTTT. It specifies CSAAEEKLFF.

The CDR3 nucleotides are TGTGCCAGCAGCCGACAGATGGTGGAAAAACTGTTTTTT. This codes for CASSRQMVEKLFF. The V call is TRBV28, the J call TRBJ1-4; D is possibly TRBD1 (5 bases). The V gene lost 6 bases and the J gene lost 8 bases, with 13 bases spanning the gap. CDR3 size: 13 residues. Germline values: CDR1 MDHEN, CDR2 SYDVKM.

J is TRBJ2-7 and V is TRBV27, with 8 positions matching TRBD1. CDR1 and CDR2 from the germline V gene are MNHEY and SMNVEV (reference sequence). The CDR3 has 13 residues. The V segment lost 2 bases and the J segment 5 bases; nucleotides outside the gene matches: 2. CDR3 DNA: TGTGCCAGCAGTTTACAGGGGGCACACGAGCAGTACTTC. Translating gives CASSLQGAHEQYF.